The text below deals with one T cell receptor (beta chain). Antigen specificity is unknown. This entry is derived from a study of cytomegalovirus exposure and HLA in healthy donors. Study conclusions and caveats: Solely CMV serostatus was available to characterize immune exposure. Listed as cytomegalovirus-associated were 150 to 200 TCR beta chains. Sequencing depth across donors, presence/absence analyses assumed, was roughly uniform. Reportedly, fewer N-insertions than the approximately 690-donor mean appeared in an Asian-associated ancestry cluster in a later analysis.

Researchers ran the PCR with 60 Vbeta and 13 Jbeta primers. Repertoires were generated with immunoSEQ multiplex PCR, while TCRdb's copy carries only in-frame clones and drops some. The profile covers tens of thousands of clones, with less than 80% appearing a single time and less than 8% taken by the ten largest. CDR1 and CDR2 from the germline V gene are ENHRY and SYGVKD. V was trimmed by 6 bases and J by 3 bases, leaving 9 bases between them. The CDR3 sequence is 13 residues long. This sequence joins TRBV10-3 and TRBJ1-5; D is undetermined. Sequencing was performed on PBMCs. This TCR was recovered from a woman aged 45 to 65 in good health and CMV-seropositive. The CDR3 region is CAIRSGDNQPQHF. CDR3 coding DNA: TGTGCCATCAGATCGGGTGACAATCAGCCCCAGCATTTT.